Given below is one TCR beta chain in context. Its antigen remains unidentified. CDR1 GTSNPN and CDR2 SVGIG come from the germline V gene (reference sequence). The CDR3 covers 15 residues. V trimming: 5 bases; J trimming: 8 bases; junction bases outside the gene matches: 13. This sample was included in a study of cytomegalovirus exposure and HLA in healthy donors. Findings and limits, study-wide: Reports described diagnosis of cytomegalovirus status by the classifier as highly specific and sensitive.

The PCR ran on 60 Vbeta and 13 Jbeta primers. The data were produced by immunoSEQ multiplex PCR, yet TCRdb's version contains in-frame clones alone and is incomplete. This table has around 200,000 clones, about four fifths appearing once. Healthy people donating bone marrow made up the donors. Sequenced sample: PBMCs. This chain connects TRBV30 to TRBJ2-1; TRBD1 matches 9 bases. The origin of this receptor is a woman between 50 and 59 years old in good health and CMV-seropositive. CDR3 residues: CAWSRRTGEYYEQFF. The CDR3 nucleotides read TGTGCCTGGTCCCGCCGGACAGGGGAGTACTATGAGCAGTTCTTC.